This TCR beta chain was captured in a study of blood T cell repertoires in COVID-19. Sequencing was performed with immunoSEQ multiplex PCR; in TCRdb, only in-frame clones are kept and a portion is missing. The data contain 100,000 to 150,000 clones, roughly nine tenths of them seen just once; the ten biggest clones take up roughly 2%. Germline lookup yields CDR1 SGHVS and CDR2 FQNEAQ. The trim removed 2 bases at V and 12 bases at J, leaving 8 bases unmatched. This CDR3 comprises 14 residues. The source material was peripheral blood. This rearrangement joins TRBV7-8 to TRBJ1-4, with 8 nucleotides matching TRBD1. The TCR was taken from a man aged 45-65 years with COVID-19, enrolled during active disease. The CDR3 region has the DNA TGTGCCAGCAGCTTAAGCAGGGGGCTAGGAGAACTGTTTTTT. It translates to CASSLSRGLGELFF.